These 10 T cell receptor beta chains originate from one sample sequenced in a study of OX40 agonist ivuxolimab in advanced cancers. Sequenced by immunoSEQ multiplex PCR; TCRdb stores in-frame clones only, minus some. This repertoire shows some 74,000 clones, 85% to 90% found once; its top ten account for more than 0.5%. Sequencing used CD4+ or CD8+ T cells sorted from blood, obtained in a trial of the OX40 agonist ivuxolimab. The receptors here all came from an adult with an advanced solid tumor such as melanoma, head and neck, liver or kidney cancer.

The genes are TRBV6-1 and TRBJ2-1, with D perhaps matching TRBD1 or TRBD2 (6 bases each). The germline gives CDR1 MNHNS, CDR2 SASEGT. The CDR3 is made up of 15 amino acids. V lost 7 bases, J lost 8 bases, and 21 bases lay in between. For the CDR3, the DNA is TGTGCCAGCACCTCCGGGGAGGCAGGGGCGGATGAGCAGTTCTTC. Amino acids: CASTSGEAGADEQFF.

This clone was found once. This chain connects TRBV2 to TRBJ1-6; 7 bases fit TRBD1. The CDR3 contains 14 residues. CDR1 and CDR2 from the germline V gene are SNHLY and FYNNEI. Trimming at V came to 7 bases and at J to 6 bases, leaving 6 bases not matched to a gene. For the CDR3, the DNA is TGTGCCAGCACTAGGGGGCAGGGTAATTCACCCCTCCACTTT. Translated, it gives CASTRGQGNSPLHF. The full variable domain, rest sourced from reference TRBV2 and TRBJ1-6, is EPEVTQTPSHQVTQMGQEVILRCVPISNHLYFYWYRQILGQKVEFLVSFYNNEISEKSEIFDDQFSVERPDGSNFTLKIRSTKLEDSAMYFCASTRGQGNSPLHFGNGTRLTVT.

The J gene is TRBJ1-5, the V gene TRBV6-5; D not certain. V was shortened by 4 bases and J by 5 bases, with 15 bases between the two germline ends. The CDR3 extends over 15 amino acids. Germline lookup yields CDR1 MNHEY and CDR2 SVGAGI. CDR3 coding DNA: TGTGCCAGCAGTTTCGACACACAGCTCTATCAGCCCCAGCATTTT. Its protein is CASSFDTQLYQPQHF.

The genes are TRBV6-6 and TRBJ2-5; D is ambiguous. Trimming stripped 0 bases from V and 4 bases from J, with 9 bases between. This CDR3 is 14 amino acids long. Looked up from germline, CDR1 is MNHNY and CDR2 is SVGAGI (reference sequence). CDR3 in DNA: TGTGCCAGCAGTTACTCAACCGCAGCAGAGACCCAGTACTTC. This gives the protein CASSYSTAAETQYF.

This rearrangement joins TRBV5-1 to TRBJ2-3, with D unclear. V was clipped by 0 bases and J by 5 bases, with 7 bases between them. The CDR3 length is 13 residues. Germline CDR1 is SGHRS and CDR2 is YFSETQ. The CDR3 DNA sequence: TGCGCCAGCAGCTTGGAGTACCGAGATACGCAGTATTTT. Its translation: CASSLEYRDTQYF.

This chain connects TRBV21-1 to TRBJ1-1; the DNA was not used to check the table's D call, TRBD1. TRBV21-1 corresponds to a pseudogene. The CDR3 consists of 14 residues. CDR3 amino acids: CASSKGQRNTEAFF. The CDR3 bases are TGTGCCAGCAGCAAAGGGCAAAGGAACACTGAAGCTTTCTTT.

This clone was found a few times. The chain carries TRBV19 and TRBJ2-7; TRBD2 matches at 13 bases. The V segment lost 9 bases and the J segment 9 bases; nucleotides outside the gene matches: 11. The CDR3 consists of 14 residues. The V gene's germline CDR1 is LNHDA and CDR2 SQIVND (reference sequence). This CDR3 reads CASRGLAGEGGQYF. The CDR3 coding sequence is TGTGCCAGCCGCGGACTAGCGGGAGAAGGCGGGCAGTACTTC.

V is TRBV11-1 and J is TRBJ1-2, with 8 bases fitting TRBD1. The trim removed 3 bases at V and 4 bases at J, leaving 7 bases unmatched. This CDR3 is 15 amino acids long. CDR1 SGHAT and CDR2 FQDESV come from the germline V gene (reference sequence). The CDR3: CASSFPGQGFYGYTF. In DNA form, the CDR3 reads TGTGCCAGCAGCTTCCCCGGACAGGGCTTCTATGGCTACACCTTC.

This clone was seen only a few times. The chain has TRBV7-2 and TRBJ1-1; TRBD1 might be the D (6 bases). Germline V CDR1 and CDR2: SGHTA, FQGNSA. Trimming stripped 5 bases from V and 6 bases from J, with 16 bases between. This CDR3 comprises 14 residues. The DNA of the CDR3 is TGTGCCAGCAGCATGCATACAGGGTTAGCTGAAGCTTTCTTT. Encoded protein: CASSMHTGLAEAFF.

The chain carries TRBV10-3 and TRBJ2-3; TRBD2 is a possible D gene (5 bases). The CDR3 is 12 amino acids. V was pared by 11 bases and J by 5 bases, with 14 bases between. The V gene's germline CDR1 is ENHRY and CDR2 SYGVKD. This CDR3 is CAVYRDGDTQYF. The DNA of the CDR3 is TGTGCCGTCTACCGGGATGGAGATACGCAGTATTTT.